The 9 T cell receptor beta chains reported below all come from one sample, sequenced in a study of Ad26.COV2.S vaccination and SARS-CoV-2 variants. Assay used: immunoSEQ multiplex PCR; TCRdb lists only in-frame clones, some missing. This table holds a few hundred thousand clones, about 80% found once. Treatment given: 19 received Ad26.COV2.S at low or high dose, single or two shots; roughly five received placebo; per-sample allocation not given. On day 63 after the first injection, vaccine and placebo recipients gave samples. The sample was peripheral blood, taken in a trial of Ad26.COV2.S vaccine versus placebo. The receptor set was obtained from a person between 18 and 59 years old who received the Ad26.COV2.S COVID-19 vaccine or a placebo.

V and J are TRBV5-5 and TRBJ2-7; the D is unclear. The germline V gene encodes CDR1 SGHKS and CDR2 YYEKEE (reference sequence). CDR3 length: 12 residues. V lost 4 bases and J 0 bases, leaving 5 bases between the germline ends. The CDR3 DNA follows: TGTGCCAGCAGCCTGATCTCCTACGAGCAGTACTTC. Protein product: CASSLISYEQYF.

This clone was observed a handful of times. V gene TRBV5-1 combines with J gene TRBJ2-7; D gene uncertain. Looked up from germline, CDR1 is SGHRS and CDR2 is YFSETQ. The CDR3 covers 13 residues. V was shortened by 2 bases and J by 6 bases, with 12 bases between the two germline ends. CDR3 in DNA: TGCGCCAGCAGCTTAGCTAGGTTGAGCGAGCAGTACTTC. It yields the protein CASSLARLSEQYF.

V and J are TRBV13 and TRBJ1-6, with TRBD1 identical over 9 bases. This CDR3 comprises 16 residues. V gave up 3 bases and J gave up 0 bases; unmatched junction bases: 0. CDR1 and CDR2 (germline): PRHDT, FYEKMQ (reference sequence). The CDR3 bases are TGTGCCAGCAGCTTGACAGGGGGCTCCTATAATTCACCCCTCCACTTT. It yields the protein CASSLTGGSYNSPLHF.

The V call is TRBV5-5, the J call TRBJ2-3; 7 bases agree with TRBD2. There are 16 residues in the CDR3. With 0 bases clipped from V and 0 bases from J, the junction kept 4 bases outside the gene matches. CDR1 is SGHKS, CDR2 YYEKEE, per germline (reference sequence). CDR3 residues: CASSLVRGISTDTQYF. The CDR3 nucleotides are TGTGCCAGCAGCTTGGTGCGGGGGATTAGCACAGATACGCAGTATTTT.

This sequence joins TRBV7-9 and TRBJ1-2, with a tentative D call TRBD1 (6 bases). CDR3 length: 13 amino acids. V lost 5 bases and J 6 bases, leaving 13 bases between the germline ends. Germline-derived CDR1 and CDR2 are SEHNR and FQNEAQ (reference sequence). The CDR3 protein is CASSPQTGHGYTF. The CDR3 DNA reads TGTGCCAGCAGCCCCCAAACAGGGCATGGCTACACCTTC.

For the CDR3, the DNA is TGTGCCAGCAGCGGACAGGGGGTTGGGGAGACCCAGTACTTC. Amino acid sequence: CASSGQGVGETQYF. The V gene is TRBV9, the J gene TRBJ2-5; 9 bases line up with TRBD1. The germline V gene has CDR1 SGDLS and CDR2 YYNGEE. After removal of 3 bases from V and 5 bases from J, the junction contained 5 bases not matched to a gene. This CDR3 has 14 residues.

The rearrangement joins TRBV7-8 to TRBJ2-1; D unclear. This CDR3 region has 13 residues. Germline CDR1 reads SGHVS; CDR2 reads FQNEAQ. Trimming removed 1 base from V and 6 bases from J, with 7 bases in between. CDR3 in amino acids: CASSLDRTNEQFF. The CDR3 DNA reads as TGTGCCAGCAGCTTAGATCGCACCAATGAGCAGTTCTTC.

This sequence joins TRBV6-2 or TRBV6-3 and TRBJ1-2, with D possibly TRBD1 on 6 matching bases. This CDR3 has 15 amino acids. Germline CDR1 and CDR2: MNHEY and SVGEGT. V dropped 4 bases and J dropped 7 bases, with 19 bases sitting between them. CDR3 loop: CASSLESPGVRGYTF. CDR3 sequence (DNA): TGTGCCAGCAGTTTGGAATCTCCAGGGGTCCGTGGCTACACCTTC.

The count of this clone is one. The V gene is TRBV7-7, the J gene TRBJ2-2; TRBD2 agrees at 14 bases. Germline CDR1 and CDR2: SSHAT and FNYEAQ (reference sequence). V was clipped by 8 bases and J by 1 base; unmatched bases: 12. The CDR3 loop spans 19 amino acids. CDR3 nucleotides: TGTGCCAGCGGCCTGATGACTAGCGGGGGGGCTTGGAACACCGGGGAGCTGTTTTTT. Translating it yields CASGLMTSGGAWNTGELFF. Combining the CDR3 with reference TRBV7-7 and TRBJ2-2 gives the whole variable domain GAGVSQSPRYKVTKRGQDVTLRCDPISSHATLYWYQQALGQGPEFLTYFNYEAQPDKSGLPSDRFSAERPEGSISTLTIQRTEQRDSAMYRCASGLMTSGGAWNTGELFFGEGSRLTVL.